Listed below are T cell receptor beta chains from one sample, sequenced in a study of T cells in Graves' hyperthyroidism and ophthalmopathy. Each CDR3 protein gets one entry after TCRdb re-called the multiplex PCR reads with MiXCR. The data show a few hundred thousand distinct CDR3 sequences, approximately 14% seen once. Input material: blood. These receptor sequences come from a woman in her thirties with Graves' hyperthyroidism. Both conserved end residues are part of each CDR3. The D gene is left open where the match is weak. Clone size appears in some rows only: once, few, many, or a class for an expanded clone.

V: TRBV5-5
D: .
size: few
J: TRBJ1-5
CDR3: CASSLDPRPNQPQHF
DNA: TGTGCCAGCAGCTTGGACCCGCGCCCCAATCAGCCCCAGCATTTT

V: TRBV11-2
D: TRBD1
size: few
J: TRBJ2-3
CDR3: CASSLGGQGNTDTQYF
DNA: TGTGCCAGCAGCTTAGGTGGACAGGGAAACACAGATACGCAGTATTTT

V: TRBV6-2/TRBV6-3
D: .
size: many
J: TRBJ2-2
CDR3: CASSSPSGRPTGELFF
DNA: TGTGCCAGCAGTTCCCCGAGTGGCAGACCCACCGGGGAGCTGTTTTTT

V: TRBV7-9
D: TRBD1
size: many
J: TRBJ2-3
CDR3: CASSLDRGRSDTQYF
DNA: TGTGCCAGCAGCTTAGACAGGGGGCGATCAGATACGCAGTATTTT

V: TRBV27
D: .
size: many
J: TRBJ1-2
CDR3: CASADSDVSYGYTF
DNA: TGTGCCAGCGCCGATTCGGACGTTAGCTATGGCTACACCTTC

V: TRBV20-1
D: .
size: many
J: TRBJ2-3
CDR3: CSARDFSSGADTQYF
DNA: TGCAGTGCTAGAGATTTTAGTTCGGGGGCAGATACGCAGTATTTT

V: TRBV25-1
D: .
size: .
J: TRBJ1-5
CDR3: CASSEPQGIGNQPQHF
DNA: TGTGCCAGCAGTGAACCACAGGGTATTGGAAATCAGCCCCAGCATTTT

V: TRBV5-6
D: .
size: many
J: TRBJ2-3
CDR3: CASRGWKGTDTQYF
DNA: TGTGCCAGCAGGGGATGGAAGGGAACAGATACGCAGTATTTT

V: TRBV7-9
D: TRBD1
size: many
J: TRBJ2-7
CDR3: CASSPTGALYEQYF
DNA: TGTGCCAGCAGCCCGACAGGGGCCCTCTACGAGCAGTACTTC

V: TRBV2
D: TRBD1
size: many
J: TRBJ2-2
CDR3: CASRPQGVAGELFF
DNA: TGTGCCAGCAGGCCTCAGGGGGTGGCCGGGGAGCTGTTTTTT

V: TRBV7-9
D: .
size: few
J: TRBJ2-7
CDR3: CASSSLPGGRYEQYF
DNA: TGTGCCAGCAGCTCCCTCCCCGGGGGGCGATACGAGCAGTACTTC

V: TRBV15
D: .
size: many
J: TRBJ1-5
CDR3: CATSRQLGEFHQPQHF
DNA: TGTGCCACCAGCAGACAACTCGGGGAATTTCATCAGCCCCAGCATTTT

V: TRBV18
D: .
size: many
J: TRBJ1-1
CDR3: CASAGRTENTEAFF
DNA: TGTGCCAGCGCAGGTAGGACAGAGAACACTGAAGCTTTCTTT

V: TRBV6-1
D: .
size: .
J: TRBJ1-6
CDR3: CASTRATHNSPLHF
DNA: TGTGCCAGCACCAGGGCAACCCATAATTCACCCCTCCACTTT

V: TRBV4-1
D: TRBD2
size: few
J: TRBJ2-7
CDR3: CASSPPSGRYEQYF
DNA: TGCGCCAGCAGCCCCCCTAGCGGGAGATACGAGCAGTACTTC

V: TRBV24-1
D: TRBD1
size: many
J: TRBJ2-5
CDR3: CATSDWDRGAPETQYF
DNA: TGTGCCACCAGTGATTGGGACAGGGGAGCACCAGAGACCCAGTACTTC

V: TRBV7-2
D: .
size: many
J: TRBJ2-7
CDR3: CASSFLTTYEQYF
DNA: TGTGCCAGCAGCTTCCTGACTACCTACGAGCAGTACTTC

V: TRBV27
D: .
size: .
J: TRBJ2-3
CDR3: CASSLSGGGTDTQYF
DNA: TGTGCCAGCAGTTTATCAGGGGGGGGCACAGATACGCAGTATTTT

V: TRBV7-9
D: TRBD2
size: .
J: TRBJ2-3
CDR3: CASSLSAGGPTDTQYF
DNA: TGTGCCAGCAGCTTAAGTGCGGGGGGCCCCACAGATACGCAGTATTTT

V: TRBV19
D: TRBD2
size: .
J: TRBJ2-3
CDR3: CASSRTSGASTDTQYF
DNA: TGTGCCAGTAGTAGGACTAGCGGAGCTAGCACAGATACGCAGTATTTT

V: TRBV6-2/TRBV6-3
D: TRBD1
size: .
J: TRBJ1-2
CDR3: CASSYLGQGHDGYTF
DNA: TGTGCCAGCAGTTACTTGGGACAGGGGCACGATGGCTACACCTTC

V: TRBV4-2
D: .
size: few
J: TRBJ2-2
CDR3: CASSQRWTSTSGELFF
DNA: TGTGCCAGCAGCCAAAGATGGACGTCTACCTCCGGGGAGCTGTTTTTT

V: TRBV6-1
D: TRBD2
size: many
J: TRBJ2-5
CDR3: CATTPSGSSRETQYF
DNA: TGTGCCACTACACCTAGCGGGAGCAGTCGAGAGACCCAGTACTTC

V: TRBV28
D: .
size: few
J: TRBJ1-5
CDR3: CASSGPAINSNQPQHF
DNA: TGTGCCAGCTCAGGGCCCGCCATAAATAGCAATCAGCCCCAGCATTTT

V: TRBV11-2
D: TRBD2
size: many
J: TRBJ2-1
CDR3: CASNLAGVGNEQFF
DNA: TGTGCCAGCAATCTAGCGGGAGTGGGAAATGAGCAGTTCTTC

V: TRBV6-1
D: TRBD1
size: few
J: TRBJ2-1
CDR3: CASSDGDSGNEQFF
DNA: TGTGCCAGCAGTGATGGGGACAGTGGCAATGAGCAGTTCTTC

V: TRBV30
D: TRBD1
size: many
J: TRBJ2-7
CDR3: CAWRGTGQFYEQYF
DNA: TGTGCCTGGAGAGGGACAGGGCAATTCTACGAGCAGTACTTC

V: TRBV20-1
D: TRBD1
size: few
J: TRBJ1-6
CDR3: CSAGGTGSYNSPLHF
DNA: TGCAGTGCTGGTGGGACAGGCAGTTATAATTCACCCCTCCACTTT

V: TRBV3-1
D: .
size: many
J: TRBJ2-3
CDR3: CASSQVYLAPTSTDTQYF
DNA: TGTGCCAGCAGCCAAGTTTACCTAGCTCCAACTAGCACAGATACGCAGTATTTT

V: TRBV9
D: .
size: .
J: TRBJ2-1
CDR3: CASSVQQGFEQFF
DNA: TGTGCCAGCAGCGTCCAACAGGGATTCGAGCAGTTCTTC

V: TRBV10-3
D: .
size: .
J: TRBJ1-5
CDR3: CAISDTGRDQPQHF
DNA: TGTGCCATCAGTGATACAGGTCGGGATCAGCCCCAGCATTTT

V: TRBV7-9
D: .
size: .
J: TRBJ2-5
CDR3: CASSRDFMGDKTQYF
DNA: TGTGCCAGCAGCCGGGACTTCATGGGAGACAAGACCCAGTACTTC

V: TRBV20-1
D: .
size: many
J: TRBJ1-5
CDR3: CSAGKTGRAFQPQHF
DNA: TGCAGTGCTGGAAAAACAGGGCGGGCGTTTCAGCCCCAGCATTTT

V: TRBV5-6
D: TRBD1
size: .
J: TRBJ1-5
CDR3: CASSLRSGGQGGQPQHF
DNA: TGTGCCAGCAGCTTGAGGAGCGGCGGACAGGGAGGTCAGCCCCAGCATTTT

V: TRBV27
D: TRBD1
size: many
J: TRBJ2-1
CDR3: CASTIEGASYNEQFF
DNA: TGTGCCAGCACAATTGAGGGGGCCTCCTACAATGAGCAGTTCTTC

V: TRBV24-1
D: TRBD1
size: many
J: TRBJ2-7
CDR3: CATRLKDRLSYEQYF
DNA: TGTGCCACCAGATTAAAGGACAGGTTATCCTACGAGCAGTACTTC

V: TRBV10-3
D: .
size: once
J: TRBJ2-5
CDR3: CAISEFGGDQETQYF
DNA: TGTGCCATCAGTGAGTTTGGCGGGGACCAAGAGACCCAGTACTTC

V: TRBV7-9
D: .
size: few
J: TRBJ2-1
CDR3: CASSTLGQLGNEQFF
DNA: TGTGCCAGCAGTACCCTCGGGCAGCTCGGCAATGAGCAGTTCTTC

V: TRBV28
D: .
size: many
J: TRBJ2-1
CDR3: CASSFSVVRHYNEQFF
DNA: TGTGCCAGCAGTTTTTCGGTCGTTAGGCATTACAATGAGCAGTTCTTC

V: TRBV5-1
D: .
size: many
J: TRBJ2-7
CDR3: CASSLEAPSYEQYF
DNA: TGCGCCAGCAGCTTGGAGGCCCCCTCCTACGAGCAGTACTTC

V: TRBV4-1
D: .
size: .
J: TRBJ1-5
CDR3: CASSQTERGNQPQHF
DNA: TGCGCCAGCAGCCAGACAGAAAGGGGCAATCAGCCCCAGCATTTT

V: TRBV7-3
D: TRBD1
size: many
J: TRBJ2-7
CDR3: CASSLTGAYEQYF
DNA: TGTGCCAGCAGCTTGACAGGGGCTTACGAGCAGTACTTC

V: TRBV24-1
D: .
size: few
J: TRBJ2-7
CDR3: CATFEQDAFYEQYF
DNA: TGTGCCACCTTTGAACAGGATGCCTTCTACGAGCAGTACTTC

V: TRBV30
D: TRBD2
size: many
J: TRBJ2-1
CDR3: CAWSVGLAVFNEQFF
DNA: TGTGCCTGGAGTGTTGGGCTAGCGGTTTTCAATGAGCAGTTCTTC

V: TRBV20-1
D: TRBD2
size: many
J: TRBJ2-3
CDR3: CSATGLAGPDTQYF
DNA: TGCAGTGCTACAGGACTAGCGGGCCCAGATACGCAGTATTTT

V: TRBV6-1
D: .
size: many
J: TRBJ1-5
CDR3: CASSEGQAYNQPQHF
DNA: TGTGCCAGCAGTGAAGGACAGGCCTACAATCAGCCCCAGCATTTT

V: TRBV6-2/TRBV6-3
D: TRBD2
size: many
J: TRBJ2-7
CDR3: CASSHPLRLAGVEQYF
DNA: TGTGCCAGCAGTCACCCCCTCCGTCTAGCGGGAGTCGAGCAGTACTTC

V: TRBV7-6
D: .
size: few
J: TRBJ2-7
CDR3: CASSLADGYEQYF
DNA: TGTGCCAGCAGCTTAGCGGACGGATACGAGCAGTACTTC

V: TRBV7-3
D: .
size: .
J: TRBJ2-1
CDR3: CASSLRGARDNEQFF
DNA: TGTGCCAGCAGCTTACGGGGGGCGCGCGACAATGAGCAGTTCTTC

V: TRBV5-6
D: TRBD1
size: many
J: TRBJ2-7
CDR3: CASSRQGQDSYEQYF
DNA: TGTGCCAGCAGCCGCCAAGGACAGGACAGCTACGAGCAGTACTTC